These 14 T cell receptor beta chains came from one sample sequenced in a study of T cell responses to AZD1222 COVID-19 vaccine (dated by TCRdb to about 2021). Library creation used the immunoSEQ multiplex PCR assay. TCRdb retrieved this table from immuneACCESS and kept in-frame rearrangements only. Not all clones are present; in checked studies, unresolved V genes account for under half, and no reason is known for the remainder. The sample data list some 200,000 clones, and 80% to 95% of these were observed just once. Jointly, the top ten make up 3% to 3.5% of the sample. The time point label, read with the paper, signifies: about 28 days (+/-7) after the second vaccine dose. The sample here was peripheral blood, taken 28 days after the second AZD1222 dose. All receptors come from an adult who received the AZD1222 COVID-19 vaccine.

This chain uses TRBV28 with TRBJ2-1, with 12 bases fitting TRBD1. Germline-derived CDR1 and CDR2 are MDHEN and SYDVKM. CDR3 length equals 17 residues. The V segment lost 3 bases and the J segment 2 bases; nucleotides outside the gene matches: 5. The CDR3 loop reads CASSFGGDRGPYNEQFF. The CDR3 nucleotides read TGTGCCAGCAGTTTCGGAGGGGACAGGGGGCCCTACAATGAGCAGTTCTTC.

In DNA, the CDR3 is TGTGCCAGCAGTCGGACACTAAATCTCAATCAGCCCCAGCATTTT. Translated, it gives CASSRTLNLNQPQHF. This chain links TRBV6-5 with TRBJ1-5; TRBD1 is a possible D gene (5 bases). The ends were cut back, 5 bases at V and 3 bases at J, with 14 bases in the middle. Germline V CDR1 and CDR2: MNHEY, SVGAGI. The CDR3 runs to 15 residues.

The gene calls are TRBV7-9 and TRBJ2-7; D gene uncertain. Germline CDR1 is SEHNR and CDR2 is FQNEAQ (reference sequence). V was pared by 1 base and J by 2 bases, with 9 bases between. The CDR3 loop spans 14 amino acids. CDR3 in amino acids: CASSLGATTYEQYF. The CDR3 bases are TGTGCCAGCAGCTTAGGCGCTACTACCTACGAGCAGTACTTC.

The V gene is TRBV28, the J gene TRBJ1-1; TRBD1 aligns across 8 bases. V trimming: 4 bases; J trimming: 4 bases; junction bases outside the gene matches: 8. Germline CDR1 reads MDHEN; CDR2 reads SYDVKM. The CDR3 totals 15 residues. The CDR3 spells CASSYSGGSSTEAFF. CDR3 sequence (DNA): TGTGCCAGCAGTTACTCAGGGGGCTCTAGCACTGAAGCTTTCTTT. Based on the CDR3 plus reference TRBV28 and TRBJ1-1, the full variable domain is DVKVTQSSRYLVKRTGEKVFLECVQDMDHENMFWYRQDPGLGLRLIYFSYDVKMKEKGDIPEGYSVSREKKERFSLILESASTNQTSMYLCASSYSGGSSTEAFFGQGTRLTVV.

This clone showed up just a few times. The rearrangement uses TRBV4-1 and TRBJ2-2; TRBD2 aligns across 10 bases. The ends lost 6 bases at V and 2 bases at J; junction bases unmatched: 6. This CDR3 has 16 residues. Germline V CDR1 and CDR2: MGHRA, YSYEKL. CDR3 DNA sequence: TGCGCCAGCAGGATGACTAGCGGGCCCAACACCGGGGAGCTGTTTTTT. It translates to CASRMTSGPNTGELFF.

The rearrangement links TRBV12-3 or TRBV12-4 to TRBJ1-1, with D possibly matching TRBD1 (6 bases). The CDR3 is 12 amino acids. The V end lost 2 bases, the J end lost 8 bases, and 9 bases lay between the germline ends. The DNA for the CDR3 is TGTGCCAGCAGTTTACAGGGGAGGGAAGCTTTCTTT. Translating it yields CASSLQGREAFF.

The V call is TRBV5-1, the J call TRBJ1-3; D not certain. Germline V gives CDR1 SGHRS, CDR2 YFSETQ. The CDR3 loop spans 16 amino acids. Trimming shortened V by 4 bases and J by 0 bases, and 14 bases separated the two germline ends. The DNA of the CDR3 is TGCGCCAGCAGCACGAACGGCGTCGCCTCTGGAAACACCATATATTTT. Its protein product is CASSTNGVASGNTIYF. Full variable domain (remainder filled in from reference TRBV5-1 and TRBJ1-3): KAGVTQTPRYLIKTRGQQVTLSCSPISGHRSVSWYQQTPGQGLQFLFEYFSETQRNKGNFPGRFSGRQFSNSRSEMNVSTLELGDSALYLCASSTNGVASGNTIYFGEGSWLTVV.

CDR3 residues: CASSYREGGTEAFF. The CDR3 nucleotides read TGTGCCAGCAGTTACAGGGAGGGGGGCACTGAAGCTTTCTTT. The J gene is TRBJ1-1, the V gene TRBV6-5, with D maybe TRBD1 (6 bases). V lost 2 bases and J 4 bases, leaving 11 bases between the germline ends. The CDR3 extends over 14 amino acids. CDR1 is MNHEY and CDR2 is SVGAGI in the germline V gene.

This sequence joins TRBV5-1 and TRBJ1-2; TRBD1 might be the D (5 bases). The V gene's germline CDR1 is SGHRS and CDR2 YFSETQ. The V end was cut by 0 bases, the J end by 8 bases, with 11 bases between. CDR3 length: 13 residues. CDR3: CASSLGGKKGYTF. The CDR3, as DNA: TGCGCCAGCAGCTTGGGGGGGAAAAAGGGCTACACCTTC.

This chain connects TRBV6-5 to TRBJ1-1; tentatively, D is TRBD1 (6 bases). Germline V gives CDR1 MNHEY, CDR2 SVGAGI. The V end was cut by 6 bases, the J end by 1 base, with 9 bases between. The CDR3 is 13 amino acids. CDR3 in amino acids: CASRKQGNTEAFF. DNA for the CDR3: TGTGCCAGCAGGAAACAGGGGAACACTGAAGCTTTCTTT.

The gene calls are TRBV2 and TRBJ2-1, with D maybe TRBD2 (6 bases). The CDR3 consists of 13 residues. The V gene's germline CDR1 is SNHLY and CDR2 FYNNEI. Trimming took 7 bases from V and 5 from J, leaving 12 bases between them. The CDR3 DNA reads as TGTGCCAGCAAAGTTGAGCGGGACAATGAGCAGTTCTTC. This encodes CASKVERDNEQFF. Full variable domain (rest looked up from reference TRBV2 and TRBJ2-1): EPEVTQTPSHQVTQMGQEVILRCVPISNHLYFYWYRQILGQKVEFLVSFYNNEISEKSEIFDDQFSVERPDGSNFTLKIRSTKLEDSAMYFCASKVERDNEQFFGPGTRLTVL.

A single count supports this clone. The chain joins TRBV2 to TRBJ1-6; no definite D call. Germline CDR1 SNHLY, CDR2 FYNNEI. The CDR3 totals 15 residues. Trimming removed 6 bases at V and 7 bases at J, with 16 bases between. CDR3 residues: CASSGNTGGNSPLHF. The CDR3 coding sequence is TGTGCCAGCAGCGGCAACACGGGTGGCAATTCACCCCTCCACTTT. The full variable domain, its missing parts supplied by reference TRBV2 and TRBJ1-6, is EPEVTQTPSHQVTQMGQEVILRCVPISNHLYFYWYRQILGQKVEFLVSFYNNEISEKSEIFDDQFSVERPDGSNFTLKIRSTKLEDSAMYFCASSGNTGGNSPLHFGNGTRLTVT.

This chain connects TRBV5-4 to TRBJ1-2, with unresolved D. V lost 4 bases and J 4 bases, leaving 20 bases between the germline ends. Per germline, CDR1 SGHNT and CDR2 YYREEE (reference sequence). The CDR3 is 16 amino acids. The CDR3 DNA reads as TGTGCCAGCAGCGCCGGGAGGGCCCCCGGGAGCTATGGCTACACCTTC. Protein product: CASSAGRAPGSYGYTF.

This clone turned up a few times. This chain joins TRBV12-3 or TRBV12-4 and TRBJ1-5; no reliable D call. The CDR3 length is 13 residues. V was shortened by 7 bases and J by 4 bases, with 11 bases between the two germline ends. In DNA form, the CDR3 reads TGTGCCAGCACTCTAGAGACGAATCAGCCCCAGCATTTT. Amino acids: CASTLETNQPQHF.